This TCR beta chain was identified during a study of beta chain features in type 1 diabetes. V was trimmed by 5 bases and J by 7 bases, leaving 12 bases between them. Germline V gene lookup returns CDR1 SGHTA and CDR2 FQGNSA. The CDR3 is 13 residues long. Reverse transcribing all isolated RNA meant expressed TCRB transcripts were sequenced. Libraries were prepared by immunoSEQ multiplex PCR; TCRdb keeps only in-frame clonotypes and omits some of them. The data contain hundreds of thousands of clones, around 15% of them singletons. This sequence originates from a man younger than 35 in good health. Source material: naive CD4+ T cells from blood. The rearrangement joins TRBV7-2 to TRBJ1-5; D not resolved. CDR3 amino acids: CASSPRGGQPQHF. The CDR3 DNA sequence: TGTGCCAGCAGCCCACGGGGAGGGCAGCCCCAGCATTTT.